A single sample is the source of the 24 T cell receptor beta chains below, sequenced in a study of CD8 T cells in Susac syndrome. It was with random hexamers that roughly 0.5 to 1 ug RNA was reverse transcribed. Each CDR3 protein gets one entry after TCRdb re-called the immunoSEQ multiplex PCR reads with MiXCR. The data hold approximately 190,000 distinct CDR3 sequences, with about 94% observed a single time. Input material: CD4+ T cells from PBMCs. Receptor source: a human donor with Susac syndrome.

The chain has TRBV10-3 and TRBJ2-3; no reliable D call. Trimming removed 0 bases at V and 4 bases at J, with 8 bases between. From germline, CDR1 is ENHRY and CDR2 SYGVKD. The CDR3 extends over 14 amino acids. CDR3 in amino acids: CAISESRAPDTQYF. In DNA, the CDR3 is TGTGCCATCAGTGAGTCCCGGGCCCCAGATACGCAGTATTTT.

The chain combines TRBV19 with TRBJ1-6; TRBD1 matches at 8 bases. The V gene end was trimmed by 4 bases and the J gene end by 9 bases; junction bases not matched to a gene: 5. CDR3 length: 14 amino acids. The germline gives CDR1 LNHDA, CDR2 SQIVND (reference sequence). CDR3 region: CASSSGQGISPLHF. The CDR3 DNA reads as TGTGCCAGTAGTAGTGGACAGGGAATTTCACCCCTCCACTTT.

V is TRBV29-1 and J is TRBJ2-1; D might be TRBD2 (6 bases). Trimming took off 1 base at V and 11 bases at J, with 18 bases between the two ends. The CDR3 contains 14 residues. Germline CDR1 SQVTM, CDR2 ANQGSEA. As DNA, the CDR3 is TGCAGCGTTGAAGGCGGGGCGAACTACCGAAAGCAGTTCTTC. This encodes CSVEGGANYRKQFF.

This clonotype has a handful of counts. The chain recombines TRBV9 with TRBJ1-6, with 11 bases aligning to TRBD1. CDR1 is SGDLS, CDR2 YYNGEE, per germline. The CDR3 sequence is 14 residues long. V lost 2 bases to trimming and J lost 10 bases; unmatched junction nucleotides: 2. The CDR3 loop is CASSVGQGDSPLHF. The CDR3, as DNA: TGTGCCAGCAGCGTGGGACAGGGGGACTCACCCCTCCACTTT.

The CDR3 bases are TGTGCCACGGGTCTTGGGCAAGAGACCCAGTACTTC. Amino acids: CATGLGQETQYF. V gene TRBV18 combines with J gene TRBJ2-5; D gene uncertain. Between the trimmed V and J ends, which lost 10 bases and 2 bases, there was a span of 11 bases. Germline V gene data show CDR1 as KGHSH and CDR2 as LQKENI. The CDR3 is made up of 12 amino acids.

The V gene is TRBV5-6, the J gene TRBJ2-1, with D possibly being TRBD2 (7 bases). This CDR3 has 14 residues. V was pared by 2 bases and J by 7 bases, with 13 bases between. Germline lookup yields CDR1 SGHDT and CDR2 YYEEEE. In nucleotides, the CDR3 is TGTGCCAGCAGCTTCCGAGGGGGAGGGAATGAGCAGTTCTTC. It translates to CASSFRGGGNEQFF. Looking up the rest from reference TRBV5-6 and TRBJ2-1 gives the full variable domain: DAGVTQSPTHLIKTRGQQVTLRCSPKSGHDTVSWYQQALGQGPQFIFQYYEEEERQRGNFPDRFSGHQFPNYSSELNVNALLLGDSALYLCASSFRGGGNEQFFGPGTRLTVL.

This chain connects TRBV13 to TRBJ2-5; TRBD2 matches 7 bases. The V gene end was trimmed by 5 bases and the J gene end by 2 bases; junction bases not matched to a gene: 8. Germline V gives CDR1 PRHDT, CDR2 FYEKMQ (reference sequence). The CDR3 extends over 15 amino acids. Here the CDR3 reads CASSPGLGRQETQYF. The CDR3 region has the DNA TGTGCCAGCAGCCCAGGACTAGGAAGACAAGAGACCCAGTACTTC.

This rearrangement joins TRBV12-3 or TRBV12-4 to TRBJ2-3; TRBD2 matches at 10 bases. The CDR3 is 13 amino acids. With 6 bases clipped from V and 8 bases from J, the junction kept 5 bases outside the gene matches. DNA of the CDR3: TGTGCCAGCAGAAGCGGGGGGGCCGTTACGCAGTATTTT. Translation gives CASRSGGAVTQYF.

The rearrangement uses TRBV5-4 and TRBJ1-1; 12 bases are a match to TRBD1. The CDR3 loop spans 17 amino acids. CDR1 SGHNT and CDR2 YYREEE come from the germline V gene (reference sequence). V dropped 4 bases and J dropped 2; count of bases not matched to a gene: 9. The CDR3 loop reads CASSNGDRGRTNTEAFF. The CDR3 nucleotides are TGTGCCAGCAGCAACGGGGACAGGGGGCGCACTAACACTGAAGCTTTCTTT.

V is TRBV20-1 and J is TRBJ2-5; D gene uncertain. Looked up from germline, CDR1 is DFQATT and CDR2 is SNEGSKA (reference sequence). The CDR3 length is 13 residues. Trimming cost V 2 bases and J 4 bases, with 11 bases left between them. In DNA, the CDR3 is TGCAGTGCTAGAATTGGGCGACCAGAGACCCAGTACTTC. Its translation: CSARIGRPETQYF.

This sequence joins TRBV3-1 and TRBJ2-5; 10 positions agree with TRBD1. V lost 7 bases, J lost 4 bases, and 12 bases stayed unmatched. This CDR3 spans 16 amino acids. Per the germline V gene, CDR1 is LGHDT and CDR2 is YNNKEL (reference sequence). The CDR3 DNA follows: TGTGCCAGCACCCCCGGCCCAGGACAGGGGGGAGAGACCCAGTACTTC. Its translation: CASTPGPGQGGETQYF.

This chain links TRBV6-5 with TRBJ2-6; 8 bases fit TRBD1. The CDR3 spans 17 residues. Germline CDR1 and CDR2: MNHEY and SVGAGI. V trimming: 2 bases; J trimming: 2 bases; junction bases outside the gene matches: 5. The CDR3 DNA follows: TGTGCCAGCAGTTACATGACCAGGGGGCCTGGGGCCAACGTCCTGACTTTC. It codes for CASSYMTRGPGANVLTF.

The V and J genes are TRBV5-4 and TRBJ1-2, with D possibly TRBD1 on 5 matching bases. Trimming stripped 3 bases from V and 4 bases from J, with 13 bases between. The germline V gene has CDR1 SGHNT and CDR2 YYREEE (reference sequence). The CDR3 runs to 14 residues. CDR3 protein: CASSSRTGPYGYTF. The CDR3 DNA is TGTGCCAGCAGCTCGCGAACAGGCCCCTATGGCTACACCTTC.

V usage is TRBV6-2 or TRBV6-3 and J usage is TRBJ1-5; 7 nucleotides line up with TRBD1. The V gene end was trimmed by 5 bases and the J gene end by 3 bases; junction bases not matched to a gene: 7. The germline V gene has CDR1 MNHEY and CDR2 SVGEGT. The CDR3 loop spans 15 amino acids. The CDR3: CASSPQTGFNQPQHF. In DNA, the CDR3 is TGTGCCAGCAGTCCCCAGACAGGGTTCAATCAGCCCCAGCATTTT.

The chain couples TRBV3-1 to TRBJ1-3, with TRBD1 as a possible D gene (5 bases). The CDR3 is 15 amino acids. Looked up from germline, CDR1 is LGHDT and CDR2 is YNNKEL (reference sequence). Trimming pared 4 bases from V and 3 bases from J, leaving 13 bases between. CDR3 protein: CASSPFGGSGNTIYF. CDR3 bases: TGTGCCAGCAGCCCATTCGGGGGAAGTGGAAACACCATATATTTT.

This sequence joins TRBV6-5 and TRBJ2-3, with TRBD2 identical over 13 bases. This CDR3 is 15 amino acids long. Germline trimming cut 6 bases from V and 3 bases from J; bases unmatched to any gene: 3. Germline-derived CDR1 and CDR2 are MNHEY and SVGAGI. The CDR3 DNA reads as TGTGCCAGCAGAACTAGCGGGGGGGCTACAGATACGCAGTATTTT. Translation: CASRTSGGATDTQYF.

V gene TRBV7-2 combines with J gene TRBJ2-2; no reliable D call. The CDR3 has 18 residues. The germline gives CDR1 SGHTA, CDR2 FQGNSA. Deletions cut 3 bases from V and 1 base from J, with 18 bases between. The chain's CDR3 is CASSFISTMLVNTGELFF. Written as DNA, the CDR3 is TGTGCCAGCAGCTTTATATCAACTATGCTCGTGAACACCGGGGAGCTGTTTTTT.

This sequence joins TRBV3-1 and TRBJ1-1, with a tentative D call TRBD1 (6 bases). There are 14 residues in the CDR3. V lost 0 bases and J 11 bases, leaving 16 bases between the germline ends. The germline gives CDR1 LGHDT, CDR2 YNNKEL (reference sequence). CDR3 bases: TGTGCCAGCAGCCAAGATGTTGGTCCAGGGGAGGCTTTCTTT. Amino acid sequence: CASSQDVGPGEAFF. Full variable domain (outside the CDR3, taken from reference TRBV3-1 and TRBJ1-1): DTAVSQTPKYLVTQMGNDKSIKCEQNLGHDTMYWYKQDSKKFLKIMFSYNNKELIINETVPNRFSPKSPDKAHLNLHINSLELGDSAVYFCASSQDVGPGEAFFGQGTRLTVV.

This chain uses TRBV3-1 with TRBJ2-1; D not certain. Germline V gives CDR1 LGHDT, CDR2 YNNKEL (reference sequence). CDR3 length: 16 amino acids. Trimming took off 6 bases at V and 5 bases at J, with 20 bases between the two ends. CDR3 sequence: CASRLTPGPQNNEQFF. The CDR3 DNA reads TGTGCCAGCAGGCTTACGCCGGGCCCCCAGAACAATGAGCAGTTCTTC.

This rearrangement joins TRBV7-9 to TRBJ1-5, with 8 bases aligning to TRBD1. V dropped 5 bases and J dropped 2; count of bases not matched to a gene: 5. The CDR3 is 15 amino acids. Per germline, CDR1 SEHNR and CDR2 FQNEAQ (reference sequence). The CDR3 loop is CASSPVTGGNQPQHF. The CDR3 DNA follows: TGTGCCAGCAGCCCCGTGACAGGGGGCAATCAGCCCCAGCATTTT.

V usage is TRBV7-3 and J usage is TRBJ2-2, with TRBD1 identical over 7 bases. Losses at the gene ends were 7 bases for V and 2 bases for J; bases not matched to a gene: 10. Germline V gives CDR1 SGHTA, CDR2 FQGTGA. The CDR3 is 16 amino acids. CDR3 amino acids: CASMGHGTVNTGELFF. In DNA, the CDR3 is TGTGCCAGCATGGGGCACGGGACAGTTAACACCGGGGAGCTGTTTTTT.

The chain carries TRBV20-1 and TRBJ1-2, with D hard to call. This CDR3 is built from 16 residues. Germline V gives CDR1 DFQATT, CDR2 SNEGSKA (reference sequence). V lost 0 bases and J 4 bases, leaving 18 bases between the germline ends. The CDR3, as DNA: TGCAGTGCTAGAGAAGCGGGAGGGCGCCGGGCCTATGGCTACACCTTC. This gives the protein CSAREAGGRRAYGYTF.

This clonotype was picked up one time. The chain uses TRBV5-1 and TRBJ1-3; D may be TRBD1 (5 bases). Trimming shortened V by 0 bases and J by 0 bases, and 7 bases separated the two germline ends. CDR3 size: 15 residues. The germline V gene encodes CDR1 SGHRS and CDR2 YFSETQ. This CDR3 reads CASSLAGASGNTIYF. CDR3 DNA sequence: TGCGCCAGCAGCTTGGCCGGGGCCTCTGGAAACACCATATATTTT.

The V gene is TRBV12-3 or TRBV12-4, the J gene TRBJ2-3; TRBD2 agrees at 8 bases. V trimming: 1 base; J trimming: 5 bases; junction bases outside the gene matches: 8. The CDR3 has 16 amino acids. The DNA for the CDR3 is TGTGCCAGCAGTTTAGTAGCGGGGTGGCGAGGAGATACGCAGTATTTT. This encodes CASSLVAGWRGDTQYF.